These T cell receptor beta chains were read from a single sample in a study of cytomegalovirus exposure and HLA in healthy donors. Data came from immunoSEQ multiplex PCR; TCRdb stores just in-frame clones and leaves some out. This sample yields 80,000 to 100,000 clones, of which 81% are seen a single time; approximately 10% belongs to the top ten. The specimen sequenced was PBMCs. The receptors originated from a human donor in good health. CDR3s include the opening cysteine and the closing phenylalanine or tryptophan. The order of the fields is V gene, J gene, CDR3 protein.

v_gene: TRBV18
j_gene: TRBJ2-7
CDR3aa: CASSHASGGDEQYF

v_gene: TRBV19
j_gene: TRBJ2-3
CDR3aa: CASSIERAGGPTDTQYF

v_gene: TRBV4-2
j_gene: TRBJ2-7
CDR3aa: CASSQKAFGSYEQYF

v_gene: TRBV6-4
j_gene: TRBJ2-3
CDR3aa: CASSDSGGADTQYF

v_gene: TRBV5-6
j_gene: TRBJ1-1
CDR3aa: CASTPLGFMNTEAFF

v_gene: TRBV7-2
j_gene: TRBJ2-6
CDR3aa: CASSLAIGQGAVGANVLTF

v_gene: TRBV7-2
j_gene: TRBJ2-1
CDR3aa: CASSSPGQSYNEQFF

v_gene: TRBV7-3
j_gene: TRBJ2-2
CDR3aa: CASSATGGGTGELFF

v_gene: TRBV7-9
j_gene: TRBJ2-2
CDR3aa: CASSSTLQGSGVRTGELFF

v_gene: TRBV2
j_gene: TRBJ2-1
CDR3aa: CARNSGGLSYNEQFF

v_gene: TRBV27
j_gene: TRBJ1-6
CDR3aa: CASSSARSRRDSPLHF

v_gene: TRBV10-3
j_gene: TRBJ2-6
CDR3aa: CAITDPSGISSGANVLTF

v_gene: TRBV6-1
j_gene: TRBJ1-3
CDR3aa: CASSERYRTTSGNTIYF

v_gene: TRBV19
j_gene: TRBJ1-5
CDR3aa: CASSIIANQPQHF

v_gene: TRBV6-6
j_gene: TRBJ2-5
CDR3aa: CASSRGLAGAVGEQYF

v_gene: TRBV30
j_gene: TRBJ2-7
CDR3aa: CAWILSDRAHYEQYF

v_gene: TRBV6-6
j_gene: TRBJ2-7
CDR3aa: CASRASGRAVEQYF

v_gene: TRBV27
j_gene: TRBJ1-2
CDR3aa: CASSLDAGFGYTF

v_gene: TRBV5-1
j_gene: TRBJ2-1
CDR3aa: CASSPGGVGAYNEQFF

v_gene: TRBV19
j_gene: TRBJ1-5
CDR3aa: CASSIPLRTGNQPQHF

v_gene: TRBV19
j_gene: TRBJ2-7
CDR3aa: CASSIDSPYEQYF

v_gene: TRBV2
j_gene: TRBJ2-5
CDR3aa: CASSVSGGQETQYF

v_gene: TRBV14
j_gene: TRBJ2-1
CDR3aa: CASSPRTGWLAGGGEQFF

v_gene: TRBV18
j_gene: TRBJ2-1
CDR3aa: CASSSSGVRSYNEQFF

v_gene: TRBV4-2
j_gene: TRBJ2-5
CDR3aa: CASSQDGVAVETQYF

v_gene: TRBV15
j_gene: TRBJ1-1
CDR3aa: CATSRDLMGEASF

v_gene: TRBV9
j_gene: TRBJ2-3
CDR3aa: CASSPTVKTSSSTDTQYF

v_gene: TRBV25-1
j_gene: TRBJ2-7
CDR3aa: CASSEDRVPSYEQYF

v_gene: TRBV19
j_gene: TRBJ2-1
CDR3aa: CAVARSGPGDEQFF